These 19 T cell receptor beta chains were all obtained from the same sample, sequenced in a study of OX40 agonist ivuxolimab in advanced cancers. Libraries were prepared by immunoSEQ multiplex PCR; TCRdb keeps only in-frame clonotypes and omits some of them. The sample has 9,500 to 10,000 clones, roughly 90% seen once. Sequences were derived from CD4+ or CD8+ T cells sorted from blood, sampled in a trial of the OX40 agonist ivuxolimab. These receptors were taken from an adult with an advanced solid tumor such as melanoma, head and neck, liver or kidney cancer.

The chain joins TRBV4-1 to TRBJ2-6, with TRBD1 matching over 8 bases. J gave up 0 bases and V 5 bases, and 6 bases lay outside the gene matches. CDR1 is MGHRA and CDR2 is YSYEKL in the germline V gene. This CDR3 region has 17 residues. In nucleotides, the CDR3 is TGCGCCAGCAGCTCGGGACAGGTTCGCTCTGGGGCCAACGTCCTGACTTTC. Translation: CASSSGQVRSGANVLTF.

The CDR3 nucleotides are TGCGCCAGCAGCCTCGCCTGGACTAGCGGGGTCACAGATACGCAGTATTTT. It translates to CASSLAWTSGVTDTQYF. J is TRBJ2-3 and V is TRBV4-1, with 12 bases matching TRBD2. Germline CDR1 and CDR2: MGHRA and YSYEKL. The CDR3 extends over 17 amino acids. J lost 2 bases, V lost 4 bases, and 7 bases had no gene match.

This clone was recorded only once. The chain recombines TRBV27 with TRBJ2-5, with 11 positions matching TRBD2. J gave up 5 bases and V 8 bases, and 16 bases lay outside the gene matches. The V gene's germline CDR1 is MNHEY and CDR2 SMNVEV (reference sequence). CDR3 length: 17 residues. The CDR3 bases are TGTGCCAGCTCAACCCGCGGGACTAGCGGTTATGGGGAGACCCAGTACTTC. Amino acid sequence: CASSTRGTSGYGETQYF.

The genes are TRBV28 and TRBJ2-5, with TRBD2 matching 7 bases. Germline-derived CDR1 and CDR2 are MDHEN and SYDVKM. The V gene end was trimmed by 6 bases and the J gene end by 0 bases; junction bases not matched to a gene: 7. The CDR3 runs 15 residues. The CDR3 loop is CASSMRGTYQETQYF. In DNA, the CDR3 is TGTGCCAGCAGCATGCGGGGGACTTACCAAGAGACCCAGTACTTC.

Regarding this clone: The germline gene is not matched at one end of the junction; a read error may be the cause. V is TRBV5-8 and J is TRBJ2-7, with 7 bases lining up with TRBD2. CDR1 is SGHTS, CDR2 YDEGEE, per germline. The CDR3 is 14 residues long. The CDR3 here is CASSLGGADYEQYF. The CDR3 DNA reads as TGTGCCAGCAGTTTGGGAGGGGCAGACTACGAGCAGTACTTC.

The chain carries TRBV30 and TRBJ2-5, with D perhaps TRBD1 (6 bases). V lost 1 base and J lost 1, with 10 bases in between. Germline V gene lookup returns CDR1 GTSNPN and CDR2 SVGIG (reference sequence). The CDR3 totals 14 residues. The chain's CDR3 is CAWSDRQAQETQYF. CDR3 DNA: TGTGCCTGGAGTGACAGACAGGCCCAAGAGACCCAGTACTTC. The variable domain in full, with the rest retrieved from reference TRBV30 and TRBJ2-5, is SQTIHQWPATLVQPVGSPLSLECTVEGTSNPNLYWYRQAAGRGLQLLFYSVGIGQISSEVPQNLSASRPQDRQFILSSKKLLLSDSGFYLCAWSDRQAQETQYFGPGTRLLVL.

DNA for the CDR3: TGTGCCAGCTCACCACTAGCGGGGTACAATGAGCAGTTCTTC. Translating it yields CASSPLAGYNEQFF. The chain joins TRBV18 to TRBJ2-1; TRBD2 aligns across 8 bases. The CDR3 contains 14 residues. Trimming cost V 1 base and J 4 bases; bases outside gene matches: 0. The germline gives CDR1 KGHSH, CDR2 LQKENI.

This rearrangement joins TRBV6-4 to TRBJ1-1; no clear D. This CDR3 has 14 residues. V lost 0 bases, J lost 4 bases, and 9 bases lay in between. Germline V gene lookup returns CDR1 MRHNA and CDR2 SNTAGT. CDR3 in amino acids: CASSDSSKSTEAFF. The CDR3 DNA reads TGTGCCAGCAGTGACTCCTCGAAGAGCACTGAAGCTTTCTTT.

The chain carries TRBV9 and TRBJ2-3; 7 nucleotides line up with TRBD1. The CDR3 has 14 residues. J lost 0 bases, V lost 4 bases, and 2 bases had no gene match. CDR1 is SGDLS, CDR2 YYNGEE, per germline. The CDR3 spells CASSRGQSTDTQYF. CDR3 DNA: TGTGCCAGCAGCCGGGGACAGAGCACAGATACGCAGTATTTT. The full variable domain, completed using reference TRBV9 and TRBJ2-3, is DSGVTQTPKHLITATGQRVTLRCSPRSGDLSVYWYQQSLDQGLQFLIQYYNGEERAKGNILERFSAQQFPDLHSELNLSSLELGDSALYFCASSRGQSTDTQYFGPGTRLTVL.

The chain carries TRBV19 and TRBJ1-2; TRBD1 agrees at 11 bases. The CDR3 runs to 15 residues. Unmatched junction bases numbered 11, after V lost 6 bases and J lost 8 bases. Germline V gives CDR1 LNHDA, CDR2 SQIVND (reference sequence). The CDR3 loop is CASSPVGQGARGYTF. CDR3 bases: TGTGCCAGTAGCCCGGTCGGACAGGGGGCTCGAGGCTACACCTTC.

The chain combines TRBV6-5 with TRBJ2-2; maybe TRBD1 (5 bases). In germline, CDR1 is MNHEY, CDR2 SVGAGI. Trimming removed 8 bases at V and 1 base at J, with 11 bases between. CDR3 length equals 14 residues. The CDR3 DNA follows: TGTGCCAGCCGTTTCGACAGGAACACCGGGGAGCTGTTTTTT. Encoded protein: CASRFDRNTGELFF.

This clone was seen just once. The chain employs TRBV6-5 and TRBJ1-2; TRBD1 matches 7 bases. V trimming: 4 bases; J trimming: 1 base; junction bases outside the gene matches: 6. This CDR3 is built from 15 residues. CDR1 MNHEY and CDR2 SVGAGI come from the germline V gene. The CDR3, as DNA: TGTGCCAGCAGTTTTACCGGGACAGATAACTATGGCTACACCTTC. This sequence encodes CASSFTGTDNYGYTF.

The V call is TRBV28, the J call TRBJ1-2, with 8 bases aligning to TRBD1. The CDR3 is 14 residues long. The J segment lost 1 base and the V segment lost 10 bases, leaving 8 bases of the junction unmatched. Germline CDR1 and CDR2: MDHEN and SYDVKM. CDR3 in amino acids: CAIGQGPFNYGYTF. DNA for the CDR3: TGTGCCATCGGACAGGGACCTTTTAACTATGGCTACACCTTC.

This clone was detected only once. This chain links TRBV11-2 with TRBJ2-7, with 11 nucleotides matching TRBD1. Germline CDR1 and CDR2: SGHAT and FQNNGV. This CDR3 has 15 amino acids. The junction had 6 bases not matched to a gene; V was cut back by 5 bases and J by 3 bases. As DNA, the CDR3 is TGTGCCAGCAGCAAAAGGACAGGGGGCCGCTACGAGCAGTACTTC. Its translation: CASSKRTGGRYEQYF.

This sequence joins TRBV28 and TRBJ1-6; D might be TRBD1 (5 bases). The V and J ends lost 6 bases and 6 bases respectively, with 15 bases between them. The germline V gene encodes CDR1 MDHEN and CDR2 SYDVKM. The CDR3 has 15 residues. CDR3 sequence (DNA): TGTGCCAGCAGAATCGGGGGGACGGTTAATTCACCCCTCCACTTT. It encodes CASRIGGTVNSPLHF.

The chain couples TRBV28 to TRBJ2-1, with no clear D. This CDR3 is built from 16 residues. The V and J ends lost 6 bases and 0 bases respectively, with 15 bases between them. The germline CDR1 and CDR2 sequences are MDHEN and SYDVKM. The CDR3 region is CASSPRTVRSYNEQFF. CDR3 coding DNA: TGTGCCAGCAGCCCAAGGACCGTCCGCTCCTACAATGAGCAGTTCTTC. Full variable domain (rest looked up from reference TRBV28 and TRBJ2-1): DVKVTQSSRYLVKRTGEKVFLECVQDMDHENMFWYRQDPGLGLRLIYFSYDVKMKEKGDIPEGYSVSREKKERFSLILESASTNQTSMYLCASSPRTVRSYNEQFFGPGTRLTVL.

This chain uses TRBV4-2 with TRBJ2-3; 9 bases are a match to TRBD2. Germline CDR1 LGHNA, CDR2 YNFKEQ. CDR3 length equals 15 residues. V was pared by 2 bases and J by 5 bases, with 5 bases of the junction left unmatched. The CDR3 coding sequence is TGTGCCAGCAGCCAAAATAGCGGGAGACAAGATACGCAGTATTTT. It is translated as CASSQNSGRQDTQYF.

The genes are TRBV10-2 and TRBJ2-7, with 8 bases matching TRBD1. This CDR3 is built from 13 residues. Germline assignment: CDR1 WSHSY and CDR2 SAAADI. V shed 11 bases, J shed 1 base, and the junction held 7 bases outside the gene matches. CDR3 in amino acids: CAHGQGRSYEQYF. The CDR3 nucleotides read TGCGCCCACGGACAGGGCAGGTCCTACGAGCAGTACTTC.

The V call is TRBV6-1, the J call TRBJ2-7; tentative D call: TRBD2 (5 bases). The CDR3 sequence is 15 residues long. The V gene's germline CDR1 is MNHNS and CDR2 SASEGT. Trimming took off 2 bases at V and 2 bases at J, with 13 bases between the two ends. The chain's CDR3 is CASSETPRGTYEQYF. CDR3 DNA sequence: TGTGCCAGCAGTGAAACCCCTAGAGGGACCTACGAGCAGTACTTC.